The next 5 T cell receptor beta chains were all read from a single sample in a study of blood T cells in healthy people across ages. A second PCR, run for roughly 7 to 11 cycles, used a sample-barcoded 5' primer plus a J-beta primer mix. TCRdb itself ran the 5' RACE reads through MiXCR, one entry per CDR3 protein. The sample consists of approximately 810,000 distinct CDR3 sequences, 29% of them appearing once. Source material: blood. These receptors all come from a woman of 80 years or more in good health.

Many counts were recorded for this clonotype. The CDR3 nucleotides are TGCAGTGCTAGAGATAGTTACGGGGGCAGAATTGGCTACACCTTC. This gives the protein CSARDSYGGRIGYTF. The chain has TRBV20-1 and TRBJ1-2; the D gene is possibly TRBD1 (6 bases). Trimming took off 0 bases at V and 7 bases at J, with 18 bases between the two ends. The length of the CDR3 is 15 residues. CDR1 is DFQATT, CDR2 SNEGSKA, per germline (reference sequence).

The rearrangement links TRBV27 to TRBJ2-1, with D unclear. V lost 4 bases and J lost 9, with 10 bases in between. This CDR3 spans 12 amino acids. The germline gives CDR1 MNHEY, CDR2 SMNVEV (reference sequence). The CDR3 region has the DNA TGTGCCAGCAGTTATGCTGGCTTTGAGCAGTTCTTC. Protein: CASSYAGFEQFF.

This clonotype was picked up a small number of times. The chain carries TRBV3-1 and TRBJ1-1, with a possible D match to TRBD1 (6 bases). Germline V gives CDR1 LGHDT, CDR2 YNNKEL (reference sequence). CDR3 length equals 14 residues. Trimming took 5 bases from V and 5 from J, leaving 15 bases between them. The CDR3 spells CASSMRRGGTEAFF. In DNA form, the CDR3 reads TGTGCCAGCAGCATGCGGAGGGGGGGGACTGAAGCTTTCTTT.

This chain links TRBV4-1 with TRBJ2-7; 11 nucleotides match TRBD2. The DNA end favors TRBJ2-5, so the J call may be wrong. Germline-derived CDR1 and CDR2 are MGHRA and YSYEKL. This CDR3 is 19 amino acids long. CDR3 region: CASSQERGFDSGRAKTQYF. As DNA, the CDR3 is TGCGCCAGCAGCCAAGAAAGGGGCTTCGATAGCGGGAGGGCCAAGACCCAGTACTTC.

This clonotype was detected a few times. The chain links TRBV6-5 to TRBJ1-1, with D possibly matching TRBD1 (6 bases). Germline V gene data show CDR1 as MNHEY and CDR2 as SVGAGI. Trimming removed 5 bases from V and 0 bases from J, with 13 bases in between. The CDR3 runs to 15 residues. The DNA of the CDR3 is TGTGCCAGCAGTAAGGACAGCGACATGAACACTGAAGCTTTCTTT. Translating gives CASSKDSDMNTEAFF.